Following are 25 T cell receptor beta chains from one sample sequenced in a study of T cells in localized non-small cell lung cancer. Profiled with immunoSEQ multiplex PCR; TCRdb holds only in-frame clones, not every one. Among tens of thousands of clones listed, around 82% were seen once. This sample comprised PBMCs, obtained before any cancer treatment. These receptors were collected from a man aged 35 to 69 with stage II squamous cell lung carcinoma.

The chain has TRBV30 and TRBJ2-5, with D possibly matching TRBD2 (6 bases). With 2 bases removed from V and 5 bases from J, the gap between germline ends came to 15 bases. The CDR3 covers 14 residues. The germline V gene has CDR1 GTSNPN and CDR2 SVGIG (reference sequence). CDR3 DNA sequence: TGTGCCTGGAGTAAAAACCTTGGGGGGGAGACCCAGTACTTC. Translated: CAWSKNLGGETQYF.

The chain combines TRBV7-2 with TRBJ1-1; D remains unclear. Germline V lookup: CDR1 SGHTA, CDR2 FQGNSA. V was cut by 3 bases and J by 5 bases, with 7 bases left in between. The CDR3 is 12 amino acids. The CDR3 DNA sequence: TGTGCCAGCAGCTTTTGGGGAACTGAAGCTTTCTTT. Translated: CASSFWGTEAFF.

The chain couples TRBV2 to TRBJ1-2; the D is unclear. Germline CDR1 SNHLY, CDR2 FYNNEI. Between the trimmed V and J ends, which lost 4 bases and 5 bases, there was a span of 11 bases. This CDR3 region has 13 residues. CDR3 nucleotides: TGTGCCAGCAGTGTTCGCCAGCTATATGGCTACACCTTC. Amino acids: CASSVRQLYGYTF. Combining the CDR3 with reference TRBV2 and TRBJ1-2 gives the whole variable domain EPEVTQTPSHQVTQMGQEVILRCVPISNHLYFYWYRQILGQKVEFLVSFYNNEISEKSEIFDDQFSVERPDGSNFTLKIRSTKLEDSAMYFCASSVRQLYGYTFGSGTRLTVV.

This clone appeared a single time. The CDR3, as DNA: TGTGCCACCAGCAGAGATTTTGGTCGGGAGGGCCGCGGCACAGATACGCAGTATTTT. It specifies CATSRDFGREGRGTDTQYF. The gene calls are TRBV15 and TRBJ2-3; 8 bases map to TRBD2. The CDR3 has 19 residues. Germline CDR1 is LNHNV and CDR2 is YYDKDF (reference sequence). J lost 1 base, V lost 0 bases, and 12 bases had no gene match.

This chain joins TRBV18 and TRBJ1-2; 8 nucleotides line up with TRBD1. The CDR3 is made up of 13 amino acids. Trimming removed 5 bases from V and 6 bases from J; junction bases left unmatched: 5. Germline values: CDR1 KGHSH, CDR2 LQKENI. This CDR3 is CASSTGGLNGYTF. CDR3 bases: TGTGCCAGCTCAACAGGGGGGTTGAATGGCTACACCTTC.

The rearrangement joins TRBV5-6 to TRBJ2-1; 11 positions match TRBD2. The CDR3 totals 19 residues. The trim removed 2 bases at V and 4 bases at J, leaving 14 bases unmatched. Germline values: CDR1 SGHDT, CDR2 YYEEEE. CDR3 loop: CASSFYFTSGSLPYNEQFF. The CDR3 DNA reads TGTGCCAGCAGCTTTTATTTCACTAGCGGGAGCTTACCTTACAATGAGCAGTTCTTC.

The CDR3 here is CASSGFAGTSGIGEQFF. In DNA, the CDR3 is TGTGCCAGCAGCGGGTTCGCGGGGACTAGCGGTATTGGTGAGCAGTTCTTC. The chain couples TRBV5-4 to TRBJ2-1; 11 positions match TRBD2. V lost 4 bases to trimming and J lost 9 bases; unmatched junction nucleotides: 15. The germline V gene has CDR1 SGHNT and CDR2 YYREEE (reference sequence). The CDR3 consists of 17 residues.

This clone was picked up a small number of times. This chain's CDR3 is CASSVVGGYLRDTQYF. In DNA, the CDR3 is TGTGCCAGCAGCGTAGTCGGGGGGTACTTACGAGATACGCAGTATTTT. This chain links TRBV9 with TRBJ2-3, with 7 bases identical to TRBD2. The CDR3 is 16 amino acids. The V gene end was trimmed by 0 bases and the J gene end by 5 bases; junction bases not matched to a gene: 9. Germline CDR1 reads SGDLS; CDR2 reads YYNGEE.

This chain connects TRBV2 to TRBJ2-7; 8 bases fit TRBD1. This CDR3 is 13 amino acids long. After removal of 5 bases from V and 6 bases from J, the junction contained 6 bases not matched to a gene. Germline-derived CDR1 and CDR2 are SNHLY and FYNNEI. The CDR3 coding sequence is TGTGCCAGCAGTCGGACAGGGAAGGGCGAGCAGTACTTC. It specifies CASSRTGKGEQYF.

The V gene is TRBV9, the J gene TRBJ1-4; 11 positions agree with TRBD1. The CDR3 runs 17 residues. The germline V gene encodes CDR1 SGDLS and CDR2 YYNGEE. The trim removed 0 bases at V and 7 bases at J, leaving 8 bases unmatched. In nucleotides, the CDR3 is TGTGCCAGCAGCGTAGGTGGCGGACAGGGGGCAGGTGAAAAACTGTTTTTT. Its protein is CASSVGGGQGAGEKLFF.

This chain connects TRBV7-9 to TRBJ2-3, with no clear D. V gave up 3 bases and J gave up 0 bases, with 7 bases separating them. Germline loops: CDR1 SEHNR, CDR2 FQNEAQ (reference sequence). This CDR3 is built from 14 residues. DNA for the CDR3: TGTGCCAGCAGCTTTACGACTAGCACAGATACGCAGTATTTT. Translating gives CASSFTTSTDTQYF. Based on the CDR3 plus reference TRBV7-9 and TRBJ2-3, the full variable domain is DTGVSQNPRHKITKRGQNVTFRCDPISEHNRLYWYRQTLGQGPEFLTYFQNEAQLEKSRLLSDRFSAERPKGSFSTLEIQRTEQGDSAMYLCASSFTTSTDTQYFGPGTRLTVL.

This chain links TRBV27 with TRBJ2-3, with D perhaps being TRBD1 or TRBD2 (5 bases each). Germline V gene sequence: CDR1 MNHEY, CDR2 SMNVEV (reference sequence). V lost 4 bases, J lost 6 bases, and 14 bases lay in between. CDR3 length: 14 amino acids. The CDR3 spells CASSSTRDLDTQYF. The CDR3 DNA follows: TGTGCCAGCAGTTCCACCCGGGACCTTGATACGCAGTATTTT.

As regards this clone: Within the sample, other DNA sequences also encode this same CDR3. V usage is TRBV28 and J usage is TRBJ2-5; tentatively, D is TRBD2 (5 bases). The V end lost 6 bases, the J end lost 5 bases, and 13 bases lay between the germline ends. CDR1 MDHEN and CDR2 SYDVKM come from the germline V gene. This CDR3 is 13 amino acids long. CDR3 in amino acids: CASSRGLRETQYF. CDR3 bases: TGTGCCAGCAGCCGGGGTTTGCGGGAGACCCAGTACTTC.

The V gene is TRBV18, the J gene TRBJ2-7, with D perhaps matching TRBD1 or TRBD2 (5 bases each). V shed 2 bases and J shed 5 bases, with 16 bases lying between them. The CDR3 sequence is 15 residues long. Germline-derived CDR1 and CDR2 are KGHSH and LQKENI. Here the CDR3 DNA reads TGTGCCAGCTCACCAAGGAGTGCAGGGCGGGACGAGCAGTACTTC. Protein product: CASSPRSAGRDEQYF.

This chain uses TRBV6-5 with TRBJ1-2, with unresolved D. CDR1 is MNHEY, CDR2 SVGAGI, per germline. The ends were cut back, 2 bases at V and 8 bases at J, with 9 bases in the middle. The CDR3 loop spans 12 amino acids. CDR3 in amino acids: CASSYGLQGYTF. Here the CDR3 DNA reads TGTGCCAGCAGTTACGGGCTGCAGGGCTACACCTTC.

The chain has TRBV15 and TRBJ1-4; D may be TRBD1 (6 bases). V was shortened by 4 bases and J by 0 bases, with 12 bases between the two germline ends. The CDR3 has 16 amino acids. Germline-derived CDR1 and CDR2 are LNHNV and YYDKDF (reference sequence). The CDR3: CATSKGQSATNEKLFF. The CDR3 DNA reads as TGTGCCACCAGCAAAGGACAGTCAGCAACTAATGAAAAACTGTTTTTT.

This clone was counted a few times. A far larger clone is off by one base, so a read error is likely. V and J are TRBV5-5 and TRBJ1-2; 7 bases match TRBD1. The ends lost 2 bases at V and 6 bases at J; junction bases unmatched: 1. Germline V CDR1 and CDR2: SGHKS, YYEKEE (reference sequence). The CDR3 contains 12 residues. The CDR3 is CASSLQGNGYTF. CDR3 DNA: TGTGCCAGCAGCTTACAGGGGAATGGCTACACCTTC.

This clone has only a few counts. The chain employs TRBV7-3 and TRBJ1-6, with D uncertain. The germline CDR1 and CDR2 sequences are SGHTA and FQGTGA. This CDR3 has 13 residues. V dropped 0 bases and J dropped 8 bases, with 5 bases sitting between them. The CDR3 nucleotides are TGTGCCAGCAGCTTAACGGTAGATTCACCCCTCCACTTT. Translation gives CASSLTVDSPLHF.

The gene calls are TRBV6-5 and TRBJ2-7; D is ambiguous. V was shortened by 0 bases and J by 7 bases, with 4 bases between the two germline ends. The CDR3 has 11 residues. Germline loops: CDR1 MNHEY, CDR2 SVGAGI. The chain's CDR3 is CASSYSGEQYF. CDR3 coding DNA: TGTGCCAGCAGTTACTCGGGGGAGCAGTACTTC.

V is TRBV6-1 and J is TRBJ2-5; 8 bases match TRBD2. Trimming at V came to 5 bases and at J to 1 base, leaving 3 bases not matched to a gene. This CDR3 spans 14 amino acids. Germline-derived CDR1 and CDR2 are MNHNS and SASEGT. The CDR3: CASSPAGAQETQYF. The CDR3 DNA follows: TGTGCCAGCAGTCCAGCGGGGGCCCAAGAGACCCAGTACTTC.

The chain has TRBV28 and TRBJ2-3; unclear D gene. Germline assignment: CDR1 MDHEN and CDR2 SYDVKM. V lost 7 bases, J lost 0 bases, and 14 bases lay in between. The CDR3 has 15 residues. As DNA, the CDR3 is TGTGCCAGCACGTATGAGGCTTCTAGCACAGATACGCAGTATTTT. It is translated as CASTYEASSTDTQYF.

This rearrangement joins TRBV6-6 to TRBJ2-7; no clear D. Germline-derived CDR1 and CDR2 are MNHNY and SVGAGI (reference sequence). The V gene lost 6 bases and the J gene lost 6 bases, with 15 bases spanning the gap. The CDR3 has 13 amino acids. The CDR3 region is CASRETEWGEQYF. DNA of the CDR3: TGTGCCAGCAGGGAGACTGAATGGGGCGAGCAGTACTTC.

This clone showed up just once. The CDR3 reads CASSHGGTEAFF. In nucleotides, the CDR3 is TGTGCCAGCTCCCACGGGGGCACTGAAGCTTTCTTT. The chain employs TRBV6-6 and TRBJ1-1, with a possible D match to TRBD1 (5 bases). Germline V CDR1 and CDR2: MNHNY, SVGAGI (reference sequence). Trimming took 8 bases from V and 4 from J, leaving 11 bases between them. The CDR3 has 12 residues.

This chain links TRBV29-1 with TRBJ1-2; D might be TRBD1 (5 bases). Trimming shortened V by 0 bases and J by 11 bases, and 16 bases separated the two germline ends. In germline, CDR1 is SQVTM, CDR2 ANQGSEA. This CDR3 has 13 amino acids. This CDR3 is CSVEDATVRSYTF. DNA of the CDR3: TGCAGCGTTGAAGATGCGACAGTACGTAGTTACACCTTC.

V is TRBV6-5 and J is TRBJ1-1, with TRBD1 as a possible D gene (6 bases). There are 16 residues in the CDR3. Trimming removed 4 bases at V and 0 bases at J, with 15 bases between. CDR1 and CDR2 (germline): MNHEY, SVGAGI. This CDR3 reads CASSSQGSHMNTEAFF. Written as DNA, the CDR3 is TGTGCCAGCAGTTCACAGGGCTCCCACATGAACACTGAAGCTTTCTTT.